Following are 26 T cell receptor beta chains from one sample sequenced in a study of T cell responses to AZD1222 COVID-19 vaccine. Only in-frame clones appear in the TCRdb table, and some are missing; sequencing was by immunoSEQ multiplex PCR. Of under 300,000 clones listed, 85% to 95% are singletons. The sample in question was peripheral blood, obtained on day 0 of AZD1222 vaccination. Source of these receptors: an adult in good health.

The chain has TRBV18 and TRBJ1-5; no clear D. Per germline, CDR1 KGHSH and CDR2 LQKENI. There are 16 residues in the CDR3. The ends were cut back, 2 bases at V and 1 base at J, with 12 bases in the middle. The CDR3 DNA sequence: TGTGCCAGCTCACCAGCTGGGGTGGTCAGCAATCAGCCCCAGCATTTT. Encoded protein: CASSPAGVVSNQPQHF.

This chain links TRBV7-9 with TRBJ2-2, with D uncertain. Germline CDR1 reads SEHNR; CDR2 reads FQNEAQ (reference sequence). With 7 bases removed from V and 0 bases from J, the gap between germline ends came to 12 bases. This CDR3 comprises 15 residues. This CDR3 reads CASTPGPSNTGELFF. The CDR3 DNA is TGTGCCAGCACCCCCGGTCCCTCGAACACCGGGGAGCTGTTTTTT.

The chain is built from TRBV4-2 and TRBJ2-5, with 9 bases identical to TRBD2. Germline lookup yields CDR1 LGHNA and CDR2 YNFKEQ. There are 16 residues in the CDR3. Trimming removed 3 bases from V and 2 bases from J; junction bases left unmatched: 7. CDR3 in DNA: TGTGCCAGCAGCCAGAGCGGGGGGCGAGTACAAGAGACCCAGTACTTC. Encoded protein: CASSQSGGRVQETQYF.

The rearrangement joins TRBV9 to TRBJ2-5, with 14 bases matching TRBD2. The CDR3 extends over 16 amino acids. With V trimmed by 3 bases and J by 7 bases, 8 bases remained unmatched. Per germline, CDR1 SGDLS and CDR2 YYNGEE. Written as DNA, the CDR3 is TGTGCCAGCAGCGGCCCCGGGACTAGCGGGAGTGGGACCCAGTACTTC. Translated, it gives CASSGPGTSGSGTQYF.

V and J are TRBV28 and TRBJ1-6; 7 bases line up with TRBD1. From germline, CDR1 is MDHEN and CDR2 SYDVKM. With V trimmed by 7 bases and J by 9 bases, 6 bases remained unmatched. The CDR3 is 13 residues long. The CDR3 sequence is CASIRGQGSPLHF. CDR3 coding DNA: TGTGCCAGCATTAGGGGGCAGGGTTCACCCCTCCACTTT.

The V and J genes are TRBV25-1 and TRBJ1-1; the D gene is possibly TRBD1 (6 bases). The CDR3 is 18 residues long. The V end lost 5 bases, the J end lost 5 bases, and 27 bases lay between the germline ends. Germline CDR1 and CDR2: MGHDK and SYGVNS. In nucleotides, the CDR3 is TGTGCCAGCAGTCCCCCGACTACCCCTTTACAGGGAGGTACTGAAGCTTTCTTT. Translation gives CASSPPTTPLQGGTEAFF.

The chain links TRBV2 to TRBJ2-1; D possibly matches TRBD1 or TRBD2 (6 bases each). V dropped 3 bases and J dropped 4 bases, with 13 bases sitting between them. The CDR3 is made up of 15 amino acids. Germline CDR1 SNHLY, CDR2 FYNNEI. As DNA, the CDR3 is TGTGCCAGCAGTGAGTCCCGGGGGCCTTACAATGAGCAGTTCTTC. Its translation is CASSESRGPYNEQFF.

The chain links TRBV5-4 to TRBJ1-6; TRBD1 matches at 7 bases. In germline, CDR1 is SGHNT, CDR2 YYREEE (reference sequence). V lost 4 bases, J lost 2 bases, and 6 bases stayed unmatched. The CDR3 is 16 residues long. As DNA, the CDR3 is TGTGCCAGCAGCGTAGACAGGGCCGCCTATAATTCACCCCTCCACTTT. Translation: CASSVDRAAYNSPLHF.

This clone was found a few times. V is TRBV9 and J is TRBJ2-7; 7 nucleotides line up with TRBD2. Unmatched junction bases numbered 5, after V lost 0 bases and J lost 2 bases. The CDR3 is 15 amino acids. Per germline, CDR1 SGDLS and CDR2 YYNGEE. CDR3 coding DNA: TGTGCCAGCAGCGTAGGGGCGGGAGAGGCCTACGAGCAGTACTTC. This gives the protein CASSVGAGEAYEQYF.

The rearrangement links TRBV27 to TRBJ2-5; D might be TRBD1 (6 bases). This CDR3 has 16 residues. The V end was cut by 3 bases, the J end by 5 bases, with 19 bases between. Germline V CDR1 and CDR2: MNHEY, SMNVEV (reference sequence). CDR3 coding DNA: TGTGCCAGCAGTTTCCCGAGGGCCCCCAGGGGTGAGACCCAGTACTTC. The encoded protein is CASSFPRAPRGETQYF.

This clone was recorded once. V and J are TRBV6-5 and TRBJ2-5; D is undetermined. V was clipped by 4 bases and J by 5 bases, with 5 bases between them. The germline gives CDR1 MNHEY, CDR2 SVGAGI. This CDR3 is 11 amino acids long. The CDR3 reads CASSSGETQYF. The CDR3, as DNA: TGTGCCAGCAGTTCTGGCGAGACCCAGTACTTC.

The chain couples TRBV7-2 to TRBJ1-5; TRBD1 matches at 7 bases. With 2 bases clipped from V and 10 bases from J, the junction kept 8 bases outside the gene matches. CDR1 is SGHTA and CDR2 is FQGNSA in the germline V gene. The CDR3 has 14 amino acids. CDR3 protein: CASSLSRQGGPQHF. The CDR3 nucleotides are TGTGCCAGCAGCTTATCTCGACAGGGTGGACCCCAGCATTTT.

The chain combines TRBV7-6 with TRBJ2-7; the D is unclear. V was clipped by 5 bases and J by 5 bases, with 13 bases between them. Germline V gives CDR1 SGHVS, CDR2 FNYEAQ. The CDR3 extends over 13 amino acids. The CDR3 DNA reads TGTGCCAGCAGCCGACGGGCGGCAGACGAGCAGTACTTC. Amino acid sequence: CASSRRAADEQYF.

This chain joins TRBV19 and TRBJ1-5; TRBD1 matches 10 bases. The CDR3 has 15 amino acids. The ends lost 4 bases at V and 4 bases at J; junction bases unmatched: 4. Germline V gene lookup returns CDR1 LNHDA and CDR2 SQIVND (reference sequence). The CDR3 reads CASSKGQGWNQPQHF. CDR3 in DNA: TGTGCCAGTAGTAAGGGACAGGGGTGGAATCAGCCCCAGCATTTT.

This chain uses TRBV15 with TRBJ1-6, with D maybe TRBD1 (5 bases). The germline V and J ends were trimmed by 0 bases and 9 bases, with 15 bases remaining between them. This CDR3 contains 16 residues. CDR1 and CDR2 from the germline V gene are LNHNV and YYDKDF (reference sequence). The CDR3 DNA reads TGTGCCACCAGCAGAGAGGGCAGGGCTTACGGTTCACCCCTCCACTTT. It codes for CATSREGRAYGSPLHF.

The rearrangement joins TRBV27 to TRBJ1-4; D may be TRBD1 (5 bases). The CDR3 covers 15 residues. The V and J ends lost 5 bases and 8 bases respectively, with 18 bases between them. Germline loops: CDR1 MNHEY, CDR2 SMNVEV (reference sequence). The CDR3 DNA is TGTGCCAGCAGTGAAACCCGACAGTCAGGGGAAAAACTGTTTTTT. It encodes CASSETRQSGEKLFF.

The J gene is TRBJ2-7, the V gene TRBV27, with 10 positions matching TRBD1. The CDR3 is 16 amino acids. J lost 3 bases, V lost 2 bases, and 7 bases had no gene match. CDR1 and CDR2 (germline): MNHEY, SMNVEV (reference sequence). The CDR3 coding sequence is TGTGCCAGCAGTTTACTCCCGGGACAGGGGAGCTACGAGCAGTACTTC. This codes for CASSLLPGQGSYEQYF.

In DNA, the CDR3 is TGTGCCAGCAGGGACAGCTCTAACTATGGCTACACCTTC. The encoded protein is CASRDSSNYGYTF. The chain has TRBV28 and TRBJ1-2, with D possibly matching TRBD1 (6 bases). V was trimmed by 6 bases and J by 0 bases, leaving 8 bases between them. Looked up from germline, CDR1 is MDHEN and CDR2 is SYDVKM. The CDR3 loop spans 13 amino acids.

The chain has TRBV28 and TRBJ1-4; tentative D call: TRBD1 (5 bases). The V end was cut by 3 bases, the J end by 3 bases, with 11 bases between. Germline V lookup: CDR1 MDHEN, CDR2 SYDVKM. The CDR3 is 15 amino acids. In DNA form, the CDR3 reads TGTGCCAGCAGTTTGTCTGGGGCGGCTAATGAAAAACTGTTTTTT. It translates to CASSLSGAANEKLFF.

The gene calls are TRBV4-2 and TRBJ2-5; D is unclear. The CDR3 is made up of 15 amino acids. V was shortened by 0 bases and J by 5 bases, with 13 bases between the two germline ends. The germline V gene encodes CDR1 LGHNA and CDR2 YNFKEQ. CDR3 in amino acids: CASSQDPRQYETQYF. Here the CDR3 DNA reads TGTGCCAGCAGCCAAGACCCCAGGCAATACGAGACCCAGTACTTC.

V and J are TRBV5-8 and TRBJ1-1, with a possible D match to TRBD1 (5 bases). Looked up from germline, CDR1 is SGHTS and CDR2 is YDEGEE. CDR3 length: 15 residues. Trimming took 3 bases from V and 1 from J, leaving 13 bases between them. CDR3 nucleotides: TGTGCCAGCAGCTGGGGCCCCGCGGGGAACACTGAAGCTTTCTTT. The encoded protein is CASSWGPAGNTEAFF.

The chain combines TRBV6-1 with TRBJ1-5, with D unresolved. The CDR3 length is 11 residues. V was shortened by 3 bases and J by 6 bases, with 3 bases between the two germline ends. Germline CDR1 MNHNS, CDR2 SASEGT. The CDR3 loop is CASSDFQPQHF. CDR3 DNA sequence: TGTGCCAGCAGTGATTTTCAGCCCCAGCATTTT.

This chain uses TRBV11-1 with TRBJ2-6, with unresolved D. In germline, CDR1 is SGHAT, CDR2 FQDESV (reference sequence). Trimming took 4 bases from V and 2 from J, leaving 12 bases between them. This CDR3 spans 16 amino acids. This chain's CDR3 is CASSSRVEAGANVLTF. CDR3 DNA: TGTGCCAGCAGCTCAAGGGTAGAGGCTGGGGCCAACGTCCTGACTTTC.

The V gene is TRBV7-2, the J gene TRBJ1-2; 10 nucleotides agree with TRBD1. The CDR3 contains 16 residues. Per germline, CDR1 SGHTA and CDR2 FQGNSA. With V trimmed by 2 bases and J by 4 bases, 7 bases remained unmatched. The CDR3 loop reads CASSLFATGGLYGYTF. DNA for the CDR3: TGTGCCAGCAGCTTATTCGCGACAGGGGGCCTCTATGGCTACACCTTC. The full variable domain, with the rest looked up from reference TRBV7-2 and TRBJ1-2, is GAGVSQSPSNKVTEKGKDVELRCDPISGHTALYWYRQSLGQGLEFLIYFQGNSAPDKSGLPSDRFSAERTGGSVSTLTIQRTQQEDSAVYLCASSLFATGGLYGYTFGSGTRLTVV.

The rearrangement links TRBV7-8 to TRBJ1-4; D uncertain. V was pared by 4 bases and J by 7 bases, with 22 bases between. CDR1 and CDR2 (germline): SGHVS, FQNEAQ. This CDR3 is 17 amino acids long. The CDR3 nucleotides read TGTGCCAGCAGCTCGATAAATAGGCCCGGGAGGTCTGAAAAACTGTTTTTT. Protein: CASSSINRPGRSEKLFF.

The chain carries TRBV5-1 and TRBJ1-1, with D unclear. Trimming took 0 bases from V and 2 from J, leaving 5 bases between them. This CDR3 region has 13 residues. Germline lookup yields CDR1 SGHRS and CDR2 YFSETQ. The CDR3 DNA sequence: TGCGCCAGCAGCTTGGGCTTTAACACTGAAGCTTTCTTT. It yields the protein CASSLGFNTEAFF. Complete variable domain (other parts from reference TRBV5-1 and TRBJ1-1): KAGVTQTPRYLIKTRGQQVTLSCSPISGHRSVSWYQQTPGQGLQFLFEYFSETQRNKGNFPGRFSGRQFSNSRSEMNVSTLELGDSALYLCASSLGFNTEAFFGQGTRLTVV.